This note documents a single T cell receptor (beta chain) sequence. The CDR3 sequence is 16 residues long. The V end was cut by 6 bases, the J end by 9 bases, with 26 bases between. Germline V gene data show CDR1 as SNHLY and CDR2 as FYNNEI. The data derive from a study of blood T cell repertoires in COVID-19. Across the whole study: The samples span acute and convalescent COVID-19 from the United States, Italy and Spain. T cells, B-cell-depleted T cells, or PBMCs supplied cDNA or gDNA.

Original handling: For nucleated cells, counts were estimated from reference gene primer amplification. Clones were sequenced by immunoSEQ multiplex PCR, and TCRdb holds only the in-frame ones, with some missing. From that table come the V and J calls and clone size; the DNA was used to work out D and trimming. The data hold about 260,000 clones, with over 75% observed a single time. This chain uses TRBV2 with TRBJ1-2; perhaps TRBD1 as D (5 bases). This TCR derives from a human donor in a cohort sampled during active COVID-19. Sequencing input: peripheral blood. The CDR3 loop reads CASSVPTEQLKESYTF. DNA of the CDR3: TGTGCCAGCAGCGTGCCGACAGAGCAGTTGAAGGAGAGCTACACCTTC.